What follows are 18 T cell receptor beta chains derived from one specimen sequenced in a study of blood T cell repertoires in COVID-19. Data came from immunoSEQ multiplex PCR; TCRdb stores just in-frame clones and leaves some out. This sample has hundreds of thousands of clones; roughly 90% occur once, and the top ten carry around 11%. Source material: peripheral blood. The receptor set was obtained from a woman in her thirties with COVID-19, enrolled during active disease.

This sequence joins TRBV5-1 and TRBJ1-3; D is perhaps TRBD1 (5 bases). The CDR3 loop spans 14 amino acids. The V gene's germline CDR1 is SGHRS and CDR2 YFSETQ. V shed 0 bases and J shed 4 bases, with 8 bases lying between them. CDR3 amino acids: CASSLGGIGNTIYF. CDR3 bases: TGCGCCAGCAGCTTGGGGGGCATCGGAAACACCATATATTTT. The full variable domain, rest sourced from reference TRBV5-1 and TRBJ1-3, is KAGVTQTPRYLIKTRGQQVTLSCSPISGHRSVSWYQQTPGQGLQFLFEYFSETQRNKGNFPGRFSGRQFSNSRSEMNVSTLELGDSALYLCASSLGGIGNTIYFGEGSWLTVV.

This clone was found once. The V call is TRBV5-5, the J call TRBJ1-4; D unresolved. V gave up 3 bases and J gave up 3 bases, with 6 bases separating them. Germline CDR1 is SGHKS and CDR2 is YYEKEE (reference sequence). This CDR3 is built from 13 residues. The CDR3 region has the DNA TGTGCCAGCAGCTCAGTCCCTAATGAAAAACTGTTTTTT. This codes for CASSSVPNEKLFF.

This sequence joins TRBV7-9 and TRBJ1-1, with D uncertain. Trimming shortened V by 6 bases and J by 0 bases, and 11 bases separated the two germline ends. Germline CDR1 and CDR2: SEHNR and FQNEAQ (reference sequence). CDR3 length: 14 residues. The CDR3 region is CASSSQAMNTEAFF. Here the CDR3 DNA reads TGTGCCAGCAGTTCCCAAGCCATGAACACTGAAGCTTTCTTT.

This clone appeared a single time. The rearrangement joins TRBV20-1 to TRBJ1-2; D gene unclear. The germline CDR1 and CDR2 sequences are DFQATT and SNEGSKA (reference sequence). V lost 2 bases and J 8 bases, leaving 9 bases between the germline ends. CDR3 length equals 11 residues. DNA of the CDR3: TGCAGTGCTAGACAGGATGAGGGCTACACCTTC. Its protein is CSARQDEGYTF.

This chain uses TRBV5-4 with TRBJ2-1; 7 nucleotides align to TRBD1. CDR3 length equals 16 residues. The germline gives CDR1 SGHNT, CDR2 YYREEE (reference sequence). Trimming cost V 0 bases and J 2 bases; bases outside gene matches: 5. CDR3 protein: CASSLGRDRPYNEQFF. CDR3 bases: TGTGCCAGCAGCTTGGGCCGGGACAGACCCTACAATGAGCAGTTCTTC.

The V and J genes are TRBV6-5 and TRBJ1-1; D is ambiguous. The germline gives CDR1 MNHEY, CDR2 SVGAGI. The CDR3 spans 14 residues. V was pared by 0 bases and J by 1 base, with 6 bases between. The CDR3 bases are TGTGCCAGCAGTTACTCTGGAGGGAACACTGAAGCTTTCTTT. Amino acids: CASSYSGGNTEAFF.

The chain has TRBV6-5 and TRBJ2-7; TRBD1 matches at 8 bases. V lost 6 bases to trimming and J lost 6 bases; unmatched junction nucleotides: 10. Germline loops: CDR1 MNHEY, CDR2 SVGAGI. The CDR3 is 14 amino acids. CDR3 DNA sequence: TGTGCCAGCAGGCATAGCCCCGACAGGGGCGAGCAGTACTTC. Translated: CASRHSPDRGEQYF.

The chain carries TRBV19 and TRBJ1-6, with D perhaps TRBD1 (6 bases). V gave up 6 bases and J gave up 2 bases, with 14 bases separating them. Germline V lookup: CDR1 LNHDA, CDR2 SQIVND (reference sequence). This CDR3 comprises 16 residues. CDR3 loop: CASRPSGTTYNSPLHF. The CDR3 DNA is TGTGCCAGTAGACCTTCAGGGACAACCTATAATTCACCCCTCCACTTT.

V is TRBV6-5 and J is TRBJ1-2; possible D gene TRBD1, 6 bases. Germline CDR1 and CDR2: MNHEY and SVGAGI. This CDR3 is built from 13 residues. The V and J ends lost 10 bases and 4 bases respectively, with 16 bases between them. This CDR3 reads CATYGGLVYGYTF. In DNA, the CDR3 is TGTGCCACCTACGGGGGGCTGGTCTATGGCTACACCTTC.

The J gene is TRBJ1-6, the V gene TRBV19, with D perhaps TRBD1 (6 bases). This CDR3 comprises 16 residues. V was clipped by 5 bases and J by 6 bases, with 17 bases between them. Germline V CDR1 and CDR2: LNHDA, SQIVND (reference sequence). CDR3 nucleotides: TGTGCCAGTAGTGCCGGATGGACAGCGCTTAATTCACCCCTCCACTTT. This codes for CASSAGWTALNSPLHF.

CDR3 in amino acids: CASSGSLGGSNQPQHF. CDR3 nucleotides: TGTGCCAGTAGTGGGAGCCTCGGCGGTAGCAATCAGCCCCAGCATTTT. The gene calls are TRBV19 and TRBJ1-5; no clear D. The CDR3 is made up of 16 amino acids. CDR1 is LNHDA, CDR2 SQIVND, per germline (reference sequence). V was trimmed by 5 bases and J by 0 bases, leaving 14 bases between them. Full variable domain (rest looked up from reference TRBV19 and TRBJ1-5): DGGITQSPKYLFRKEGQNVTLSCEQNLNHDAMYWYRQDPGQGLRLIYYSQIVNDFQKGDIAEGYSVSREKKESFPLTVTSAQKNPTAFYLCASSGSLGGSNQPQHFGDGTRLSIL.

The chain employs TRBV11-1 and TRBJ1-1; no reliable D call. The CDR3 is made up of 13 amino acids. Per the germline V gene, CDR1 is SGHAT and CDR2 is FQDESV (reference sequence). The V and J ends lost 1 base and 2 bases respectively, with 5 bases between them. CDR3 nucleotides: TGTGCCAGCAGCTTAGTAGTTAACACTGAAGCTTTCTTT. Protein product: CASSLVVNTEAFF.

V gene TRBV28 combines with J gene TRBJ1-3; 7 bases map to TRBD1. Looked up from germline, CDR1 is MDHEN and CDR2 is SYDVKM. V lost 4 bases and J lost 5; bases outside the gene matches: 5. CDR3 length: 14 residues. CDR3 coding DNA: TGTGCCAGCAGTTCCGGGACAGTAAGAAACACCATATATTTT. Translation gives CASSSGTVRNTIYF.

This clone was recorded once. The rearrangement uses TRBV30 and TRBJ2-7; 7 nucleotides line up with TRBD2. The CDR3 runs to 15 residues. The germline V gene has CDR1 GTSNPN and CDR2 SVGIG (reference sequence). Losses at the gene ends were 0 bases for V and 5 bases for J; bases not matched to a gene: 10. DNA of the CDR3: TGTGCCTGGAGTGTACGTAGCGGGCTGCGGGACGAGCAGTACTTC. It yields the protein CAWSVRSGLRDEQYF.

The V call is TRBV2, the J call TRBJ2-1, with D perhaps TRBD1 (6 bases). Trimming removed 8 bases at V and 5 bases at J, with 10 bases between. The V gene's germline CDR1 is SNHLY and CDR2 FYNNEI. The CDR3 length is 12 residues. The CDR3 region is CASGSGDNEQFF. The DNA for the CDR3 is TGTGCCAGCGGGTCAGGGGACAATGAGCAGTTCTTC.

V is TRBV6-5 and J is TRBJ1-5; 8 nucleotides line up with TRBD1. The CDR3 loop spans 15 amino acids. Germline CDR1 and CDR2: MNHEY and SVGAGI. V lost 6 bases, J lost 2 bases, and 6 bases stayed unmatched. The CDR3 DNA follows: TGTGCCAGCAGCGCGGACAGGGCTGGCAATCAGCCCCAGCATTTT. Its translation is CASSADRAGNQPQHF.

This chain links TRBV9 with TRBJ1-2, with D possibly TRBD1 on 6 matching bases. The germline gives CDR1 SGDLS, CDR2 YYNGEE. Trimming cost V 4 bases and J 1 base, with 20 bases left between them. This CDR3 spans 17 amino acids. CDR3 sequence: CASSSGGLRVVNYGYTF. For the CDR3, the DNA is TGTGCCAGCAGCAGCGGGGGGCTCCGCGTGGTTAACTATGGCTACACCTTC. Complete variable domain (other parts from reference TRBV9 and TRBJ1-2): DSGVTQTPKHLITATGQRVTLRCSPRSGDLSVYWYQQSLDQGLQFLIQYYNGEERAKGNILERFSAQQFPDLHSELNLSSLELGDSALYFCASSSGGLRVVNYGYTFGSGTRLTVV.

The chain combines TRBV7-2 with TRBJ2-2; weak D call: TRBD2 (5 bases). CDR1 and CDR2 from the germline V gene are SGHTA and FQGNSA. The CDR3 length is 15 residues. V lost 0 bases, J lost 6 bases, and 11 bases lay in between. CDR3 loop: CASSLARGSPGELFF. The CDR3, as DNA: TGTGCCAGCAGCTTAGCTCGAGGGTCGCCCGGGGAGCTGTTTTTT.